The next 18 T cell receptor beta chains were all read from a single sample in a study of post-analysis software for immune sequencing data. Libraries were made from TCR beta cDNA, and they carried unique molecular identifiers. TCRdb analysed the PCR reads with MiXCR anew, one entry per CDR3 protein. The table has about 820,000 distinct CDR3 sequences, roughly 50% seen once; the top ten hold approximately 4.3%. No cognate antigen is known for these TCRs. Findings and caveats of the study: TRBV segments more frequent in patients than in controls numbered several and included TRBV5-6, TRBV5-1 and TRBV20-1.

Sequences were obtained from blood. The receptors here all came from a girl aged 5 to 17 with multiple sclerosis.

V usage is TRBV4-1 and J usage is TRBJ2-7; TRBD2 agrees at 13 bases. V lost 0 bases, J lost 2 bases, and 10 bases stayed unmatched. CDR3 length: 19 residues. Germline loops: CDR1 MGHRA, CDR2 YSYEKL. In nucleotides, the CDR3 is TGCGCCAGCAGCCAAGAGGGTACTAGCGGGAGGGCGTTACCCTACGAGCAGTACTTC. Protein: CASSQEGTSGRALPYEQYF.

Only one count was recorded for this clonotype. The chain has TRBV5-1 and TRBJ2-3; D is perhaps TRBD1 or TRBD2 (5 bases each). The germline V and J ends were trimmed by 1 base and 3 bases, with 12 bases remaining between them. The CDR3 sequence is 15 residues long. From germline, CDR1 is SGHRS and CDR2 YFSETQ. This CDR3 is CASSLRGVFTDTQYF. The CDR3 nucleotides are TGCGCCAGCAGCTTGCGAGGGGTCTTTACAGATACGCAGTATTTT. Full variable domain (missing parts from reference TRBV5-1 and TRBJ2-3): KAGVTQTPRYLIKTRGQQVTLSCSPISGHRSVSWYQQTPGQGLQFLFEYFSETQRNKGNFPGRFSGRQFSNSRSEMNVSTLELGDSALYLCASSLRGVFTDTQYFGPGTRLTVL.

The chain couples TRBV4-2 to TRBJ2-1, with 13 bases aligning to TRBD2. This CDR3 has 18 residues. Germline lookup yields CDR1 LGHNA and CDR2 YNFKEQ. V lost 2 bases and J lost 6; bases outside the gene matches: 10. In nucleotides, the CDR3 is TGTGCCAGCAGCCAACCCACGCCCGGACTAGCGGGGGTCAATGAGCAGTTCTTC. The encoded protein is CASSQPTPGLAGVNEQFF.

The CDR3 nucleotides are TGTGCCAGCAGCCATTCTCTAGCGGATAGCTCCTACGAGCAGTACTTC. It encodes CASSHSLADSSYEQYF. The rearrangement links TRBV28 to TRBJ2-7; 7 nucleotides match TRBD2. J gave up 0 bases and V 6 bases, and 11 bases lay outside the gene matches. This CDR3 spans 16 amino acids. CDR1 and CDR2 from the germline V gene are MDHEN and SYDVKM.

This clonotype has a count of ten or more. The J gene is TRBJ2-2, the V gene TRBV5-5; 11 nucleotides line up with TRBD2. After removal of 4 bases from V and 5 bases from J, the junction contained 7 bases not matched to a gene. The CDR3 spans 16 residues. CDR1 SGHKS and CDR2 YYEKEE come from the germline V gene (reference sequence). The CDR3 DNA reads TGTGCCAGCAGCAGTAGCGGGGGGGCTGGAACCGGGGAGCTGTTTTTT. This encodes CASSSSGGAGTGELFF.

Worth noting for this clonotype: One end of the junction fails to match germline, which may point to a read error. The V call is TRBV6-5, the J call TRBJ1-2, with TRBD1 matching over 7 bases. The germline CDR1 and CDR2 sequences are MNHEY and SVGAGI. The CDR3 is 14 amino acids. The CDR3 DNA reads TGTGCCAGCAATTACAGGGGAGGGGGCTCTGGCTACACCTTC. Translating it yields CASNYRGGGSGYTF.

The V call is TRBV29-1, the J call TRBJ1-4, with D uncertain. CDR1 is SQVTM and CDR2 is ANQGSEA in the germline V gene. CDR3 length: 14 amino acids. Trimming took 4 bases from V and 4 from J, leaving 13 bases between them. The CDR3 sequence: CSVGSRLLNEKLFF. In DNA, the CDR3 is TGCAGCGTTGGCTCTCGCCTCCTTAATGAAAAACTGTTTTTT. Combining the CDR3 with reference TRBV29-1 and TRBJ1-4 gives the whole variable domain SAVISQKPSRDICQRGTSLTIQCQVDSQVTMMFWYRQQPGQSLTLIATANQGSEATYESGFVIDKFPISRPNLTFSTLTVSNMSPEDSSIYLCSVGSRLLNEKLFFGSGTQLSVL.

J is TRBJ2-3 and V is TRBV24-1; D is uncertain. This CDR3 is 14 amino acids long. Germline V CDR1 and CDR2: KGHDR, SFDVKD. V shed 4 bases and J shed 4 bases, with 11 bases lying between them. The CDR3 reads CATSDTLNADTQYF. DNA of the CDR3: TGTGCCACCAGTGACACACTAAACGCAGATACGCAGTATTTT.

This clonotype has more than one count but fewer than ten. The chain combines TRBV7-9 with TRBJ2-5; 8 bases agree with TRBD1. The CDR3 runs 15 residues. Trimming took 5 bases from V and 1 from J; bases not matched to a gene: 6. The germline gives CDR1 SEHNR, CDR2 FQNEAQ (reference sequence). CDR3: CASSPGQDIQETQYF. CDR3 nucleotides: TGTGCCAGCAGCCCGGGACAGGACATCCAAGAGACCCAGTACTTC.

The J gene is TRBJ1-2, the V gene TRBV15, with TRBD1 matching 9 bases. Germline CDR1 is LNHNV and CDR2 is YYDKDF (reference sequence). V shed 2 bases, J shed 3 bases, and the junction held 7 bases outside the gene matches. The CDR3 consists of 16 residues. As DNA, the CDR3 is TGTGCCACCAGCAGACTAGCCGGGGACAGGGACTATGGCTACACCTTC. It codes for CATSRLAGDRDYGYTF.

The chain couples TRBV29-1 to TRBJ2-1, with TRBD1 matching 8 bases. J gave up 1 base and V 6 bases, and 8 bases lay outside the gene matches. The CDR3 consists of 15 residues. In germline, CDR1 is SQVTM, CDR2 ANQGSEA. CDR3 loop: CSVTGQGSSYNEQFF. In nucleotides, the CDR3 is TGCAGCGTCACTGGACAGGGTAGTTCCTACAATGAGCAGTTCTTC.

This clonotype was detected a few times. CDR3 amino acids: CASSSYRGSDYEQYF. The DNA for the CDR3 is TGTGCCAGCAGTTCCTACAGGGGGAGTGATTACGAGCAGTACTTC. The chain couples TRBV27 to TRBJ2-5; the match to TRBD1 covers 8 bases. The end of the DNA is better explained by TRBJ2-7, so the J call may be wrong. The CDR3 has 15 amino acids. Germline CDR1 MNHEY, CDR2 SMNVEV (reference sequence).

This clonotype was seen a few times. V and J are TRBV6-6 and TRBJ2-7, with 7 positions matching TRBD1. Per the germline V gene, CDR1 is MNHNY and CDR2 is SVGAGI (reference sequence). V lost 4 bases to trimming and J lost 1 base; unmatched junction nucleotides: 10. This CDR3 has 16 amino acids. The CDR3 coding sequence is TGTGCCAGCAGTTCTGACAGGGCCCAATTATCCTACGAGCAGTACTTC. Translating gives CASSSDRAQLSYEQYF.

This clonotype was detected only a few times. V usage is TRBV29-1 and J usage is TRBJ1-2; 10 bases align to TRBD1. This CDR3 has 12 amino acids. Germline loops: CDR1 SQVTM, CDR2 ANQGSEA. The V segment lost 6 bases and the J segment 4 bases; nucleotides outside the gene matches: 2. The CDR3 coding sequence is TGCAGCGTCGGGACAGGGGCCTATGGCTACACCTTC. Residues: CSVGTGAYGYTF. The complete variable domain, with remaining parts taken from reference TRBV29-1 and TRBJ1-2, reads SAVISQKPSRDICQRGTSLTIQCQVDSQVTMMFWYRQQPGQSLTLIATANQGSEATYESGFVIDKFPISRPNLTFSTLTVSNMSPEDSSIYLCSVGTGAYGYTFGSGTRLTVV.

This clonotype was detected once. The V gene is TRBV30, the J gene TRBJ2-7; unclear D gene. Trimming removed 2 bases at V and 10 bases at J, with 18 bases between. Germline V CDR1 and CDR2: GTSNPN, SVGIG (reference sequence). The CDR3 extends over 13 amino acids. CDR3 sequence (DNA): TGTGCCTGGAGTCGGTGGATGGGGTCGGCCCAGTACTTC. It yields the protein CAWSRWMGSAQYF.

The chain links TRBV7-2 to TRBJ2-2; possible D gene TRBD1, 5 bases. V lost 1 base, J lost 10 bases, and 16 bases lay in between. The germline CDR1 and CDR2 sequences are SGHTA and FQGNSA. The CDR3 sequence is 15 residues long. For the CDR3, the DNA is TGTGCCAGCAGCTTAGATGGCAGGGTAGGGGAGGAGCTGTTTTTT. This gives the protein CASSLDGRVGEELFF.

In this sample, this clonotype turned up once. The chain uses TRBV10-3 and TRBJ2-3; 8 nucleotides agree with TRBD2. The germline gives CDR1 ENHRY, CDR2 SYGVKD. Trimming cost V 2 bases and J 5 bases; bases outside gene matches: 9. This CDR3 spans 16 amino acids. CDR3 sequence (DNA): TGTGCCATCAGTGAGACCAAGCGGGGGCTAGGAGATACGCAGTATTTT. Amino acids: CAISETKRGLGDTQYF.

V is TRBV30 and J is TRBJ2-5; a weak D match, TRBD2 (5 bases). Per germline, CDR1 GTSNPN and CDR2 SVGIG (reference sequence). The CDR3 consists of 12 residues. Trimming stripped 0 bases from V and 4 bases from J, with 6 bases between. CDR3 bases: TGTGCCTGGAGTGTAGGAGGAGAGACCCAGTACTTC. It is translated as CAWSVGGETQYF. The complete variable domain, with remaining parts taken from reference TRBV30 and TRBJ2-5, reads SQTIHQWPATLVQPVGSPLSLECTVEGTSNPNLYWYRQAAGRGLQLLFYSVGIGQISSEVPQNLSASRPQDRQFILSSKKLLLSDSGFYLCAWSVGGETQYFGPGTRLLVL.